Listed below are T cell receptor beta chains from one sample, sequenced in a study of T cell repertoires in cytomegalovirus infection. MiXCR, run by TCRdb on the reads, gives a single entry per CDR3 protein. Among about 260,000 distinct CDR3 sequences listed, about an eighth were seen once. Sequencing input: PBMCs. These receptors came from a human donor in good health (CMV status not recorded). Some clones in this sample may be carry-over from other donors' samples. Both conserved end residues are part of each CDR3. Each record gives: J gene, V gene, D gene, CDR3 protein. A D gene is named only where the DNA matches it firmly.

TRBJ1-2 | TRBV28 | . | CASSSGQQAYYGYTF
TRBJ1-2 | TRBV10-2 | . | CASSESGLTGGYTF
TRBJ1-1 | TRBV14 | TRBD1 | CASSQDIQGQAFF
TRBJ2-1 | TRBV7-2 | . | CASSLGPRYNEQFF
TRBJ2-3 | TRBV7-6 | TRBD2 | CASSLSYGGDTQYF
TRBJ2-5 | TRBV7-9 | TRBD1 | CASSRRGQAGQETQYF
TRBJ1-2 | TRBV7-2 | . | CASSLTLGGNYGYTF
TRBJ2-1 | TRBV6-2/TRBV6-3 | TRBD2 | CASSPQTSSDEQFF
TRBJ2-3 | TRBV7-2 | . | CASTSNRQATTDTQYF
TRBJ2-5 | TRBV5-5 | . | CASSLEGTGRTGIQETQYF
TRBJ2-1 | TRBV14 | . | CASAPGTEGEQFF
TRBJ2-7 | TRBV7-2 | . | CASSLDSPSSRDEQYF
TRBJ2-1 | TRBV2 | . | CASTPGPSYNEQFF
TRBJ2-2 | TRBV20-1 | TRBD2 | CSAREPAGEVGELFF
TRBJ2-3 | TRBV5-4 | TRBD1 | CASSGGTGGAGYGPDTQYF
TRBJ1-5 | TRBV7-6 | . | CASSLALPPAGGPYSNQPQHF
TRBJ2-7 | TRBV27 | TRBD1 | CASTPGTGAHYEQYF
TRBJ2-7 | TRBV4-2 | . | CASSQGGGGYEQYF
TRBJ1-1 | TRBV6-1 | . | CAGRSRLDATEAFF
TRBJ1-2 | TRBV7-2 | . | CASSDVNYGYTF
TRBJ1-5 | TRBV11-2 | . | CASSLGGRGRNQPQHF
TRBJ2-2 | TRBV29-1 | TRBD2 | CSVVELGAGGSGELFF
TRBJ1-5 | TRBV4-1 | TRBD1 | CASSPPEGGPNQPQHF
TRBJ2-1 | TRBV11-3 | TRBD1 | CASSLQGVYNEQFF
TRBJ2-1 | TRBV28 | TRBD1 | CASTFGQGGDEQFF
TRBJ2-2 | TRBV25-1 | TRBD1 | CASGTGDTGELFF
TRBJ2-1 | TRBV6-5 | . | CASHGGNSYNEQFF
TRBJ2-5 | TRBV6-6 | . | CASSYSYNSDQETQYF
TRBJ1-3 | TRBV3-1 | . | CASSHTNTIYF
TRBJ1-1 | TRBV7-9 | . | CASSPTTGSTEAFF
TRBJ2-3 | TRBV7-2 | TRBD2 | CASRTQSGREKDTQYF